This TCR beta chain was identified in a study of blood T cell repertoires in COVID-19. Across the whole study: PBMCs, B-cell-depleted T cells, or T cells provided the cDNA or gDNA that made up the material.

In the original analysis: Scientists estimated how many nucleated cells there were by amplifying reference gene primers. The method was immunoSEQ multiplex PCR; TCRdb's version includes in-frame clones alone and lacks a portion of them. V and J calls and clone size follow that table, whereas D and trimming were derived from the DNA. The table records fewer than 350,000 clones, under 95% of them present only once. The study recruited people aged roughly 18 to 100 years across around 24 US areas. Assignment of participants to cohorts was predicated upon participant-reported clinical history. The CDR3 spans 19 residues. The J segment lost 4 bases and the V segment lost 5 bases, leaving 18 bases of the junction unmatched. The germline CDR1 and CDR2 sequences are SGHVS and FNYEAQ.

The rearrangement uses TRBV7-6 and TRBJ2-1; the match to TRBD2 covers 9 bases. The sequencing sample was made of PBMCs or T cells enriched from blood (not recorded which). The TCR sequence derives from a middle-aged man who had been exposed to COVID-19. CDR3 sequence: CASSTDWYWREGQYNEQFF. DNA of the CDR3: TGTGCCAGCAGCACAGACTGGTACTGGCGGGAGGGCCAGTACAATGAGCAGTTCTTC.